Listed here are 23 T cell receptor beta chains from one sample, sequenced in a study of shared clonotypes between healthy human individuals. Profiled with immunoSEQ multiplex PCR; TCRdb holds only in-frame clones, not every one. The sample shows more than 200,000 clones, 50% to 80% of them seen only once. The sample was memory CD4+ T cells sorted from blood. Subset reported: CD45RA-negative fraction. These receptors originate from a man aged 30-40 years in good health.

This clone was recorded once. The chain recombines TRBV11-3 with TRBJ2-3; D gene unclear. This CDR3 comprises 15 residues. Germline assignment: CDR1 SGHNT and CDR2 YENEEA. V gave up 5 bases and J gave up 2 bases, with 14 bases separating them. DNA for the CDR3: TGTGCCAGCAGCCGCGGCCGTATGTACACAGATACGCAGTATTTT. It translates to CASSRGRMYTDTQYF. The full variable domain, with the rest looked up from reference TRBV11-3 and TRBJ2-3, is EAGVVQSPRYKIIEKKQPVAFWCNPISGHNTLYWYLQNLGQGPELLIRYENEEAVDDSQLPKDRFSAERLKGVDSTLKIQPAELGDSAVYLCASSRGRMYTDTQYFGPGTRLTVL.

This chain joins TRBV5-1 and TRBJ1-3; D gene unclear. V lost 3 bases and J lost 14, with 27 bases in between. The germline gives CDR1 SGHRS, CDR2 YFSETQ. The CDR3 runs 16 residues. The CDR3 nucleotides are TGCGCCAGCAGCTGGAACGGACCCCCCGTTCCGGAGAGATTATATTTT. Protein: CASSWNGPPVPERLYF.

The CDR3 nucleotides read TGTGCCAGCAGCAGCTACGGGACTAGCGGCCAAGAGACCCAGTACTTC. Protein sequence: CASSSYGTSGQETQYF. This chain uses TRBV11-2 with TRBJ2-5, with TRBD2 matching over 11 bases. The CDR3 spans 16 residues. V lost 5 bases and J lost 1; bases outside the gene matches: 6. Germline assignment: CDR1 SGHAT and CDR2 FQNNGV. The complete variable domain, with remaining parts taken from reference TRBV11-2 and TRBJ2-5, reads EAGVAQSPRYKIIEKRQSVAFWCNPISGHATLYWYQQILGQGPKLLIQFQNNGVVDDSQLPKDRFSAERLKGVDSTLKIQPAKLEDSAVYLCASSSYGTSGQETQYFGPGTRLLVL.

The chain is built from TRBV7-5 and TRBJ2-1; the DNA was not compared with TRBD2, the D call given in the table. TRBV7-5 corresponds to a pseudogene. This CDR3 is 17 amino acids long. CDR3 loop: CVRSLCLAEYSRNEQFF. In DNA form, the CDR3 reads TGTGTCAGAAGCTTATGCCTAGCTGAATATTCCCGCAATGAGCAGTTCTTC.

V usage is TRBV14 and J usage is TRBJ2-1; 9 nucleotides agree with TRBD2. This CDR3 is built from 16 residues. J gave up 0 bases and V 4 bases, and 4 bases lay outside the gene matches. CDR1 and CDR2 (germline): SGHDN, FVKESK. This CDR3 is CASSPRAGGSYNEQFF. The CDR3, as DNA: TGTGCCAGCAGCCCACGAGCGGGGGGCTCCTACAATGAGCAGTTCTTC.

The V gene is TRBV9, the J gene TRBJ2-1, with no clear D. The V gene lost 4 bases and the J gene lost 4 bases, with 15 bases spanning the gap. Germline CDR1 SGDLS, CDR2 YYNGEE. The CDR3 runs 15 residues. The DNA for the CDR3 is TGTGCCAGCAGCTTAGGGCCGATTGGGTACAATGAGCAGTTCTTC. Amino acids: CASSLGPIGYNEQFF.

This clone appeared a few times. The chain employs TRBV5-1 and TRBJ2-3; D gene uncertain. The CDR3 loop spans 15 amino acids. The V end lost 0 bases, the J end lost 0 bases, and 8 bases lay between the germline ends. CDR1 is SGHRS, CDR2 YFSETQ, per germline. Here the CDR3 DNA reads TGCGCCAGCAGCTTGGGCGTTTCCAGCACAGATACGCAGTATTTT. Translation: CASSLGVSSTDTQYF.

This sequence joins TRBV18 and TRBJ1-5; D may be TRBD1 (6 bases). The germline V and J ends were trimmed by 6 bases and 7 bases, with 13 bases remaining between them. CDR1 is KGHSH and CDR2 is LQKENI in the germline V gene. This CDR3 region has 13 residues. Written as DNA, the CDR3 is TGTGCCAGCTCCTTACCGGGGGGCCAGCCCCAGCATTTT. Translated, it gives CASSLPGGQPQHF.

The V and J genes are TRBV5-6 and TRBJ1-1; perhaps TRBD1 as D (5 bases). The CDR3 is 15 amino acids. CDR1 and CDR2 (germline): SGHDT, YYEEEE. The V end was cut by 6 bases, the J end by 3 bases, with 18 bases between. The DNA of the CDR3 is TGTGCCAGCACGGTGAAAGGGCCGGGGGACACTGAAGCTTTCTTT. This sequence encodes CASTVKGPGDTEAFF. Variable domain in full (rest from reference TRBV5-6 and TRBJ1-1): DAGVTQSPTHLIKTRGQQVTLRCSPKSGHDTVSWYQQALGQGPQFIFQYYEEEERQRGNFPDRFSGHQFPNYSSELNVNALLLGDSALYLCASTVKGPGDTEAFFGQGTRLTVV.

The chain couples TRBV7-2 to TRBJ2-1; D not resolved. The CDR3 length is 12 residues. The V gene lost 5 bases and the J gene lost 0 bases, with 2 bases spanning the gap. Germline V gene lookup returns CDR1 SGHTA and CDR2 FQGNSA. The CDR3 protein is CASSRSYNEQFF. The CDR3 DNA reads as TGTGCCAGCAGCCGCTCCTACAATGAGCAGTTCTTC.

This clone occurred a few times. This chain links TRBV28 with TRBJ1-2; maybe TRBD1 (5 bases). This CDR3 comprises 12 residues. Trimming left V 10 bases short and J 6 bases short, with 15 bases between. CDR1 and CDR2 from the germline V gene are MDHEN and SYDVKM. This CDR3 is CATTRRVDGYTF. The CDR3 DNA follows: TGTGCCACCACCCGCAGGGTCGATGGCTACACCTTC.

This clone has more than one count but fewer than ten. This chain joins TRBV29-1 and TRBJ2-1; D not resolved. With 6 bases removed from V and 3 bases from J, the gap between germline ends came to 3 bases. This CDR3 comprises 10 residues. The germline V gene has CDR1 SQVTM and CDR2 ANQGSEA. CDR3 DNA sequence: TGCAGCGTGGGCTACAATGAGCAGTTCTTC. Protein product: CSVGYNEQFF.

This clone was counted between two and nine times. The chain joins TRBV6-1 to TRBJ1-5, with 7 positions matching TRBD1. Germline V gene data show CDR1 as MNHNS and CDR2 as SASEGT. Trimming at V came to 4 bases and at J to 6 bases, leaving 3 bases not matched to a gene. CDR3 size: 13 residues. CDR3: CASSGQGSQPQHF. CDR3 DNA sequence: TGTGCCAGCAGTGGACAGGGCAGTCAGCCCCAGCATTTT.

This chain connects TRBV9 to TRBJ1-2; 8 bases agree with TRBD1. V lost 2 bases and J lost 8; bases outside the gene matches: 8. The CDR3 has 14 residues. CDR1 SGDLS and CDR2 YYNGEE come from the germline V gene. CDR3 in amino acids: CASSVFQGAGGYTF. CDR3 bases: TGTGCCAGCAGCGTCTTCCAGGGGGCGGGCGGCTACACCTTC.

The J gene is TRBJ2-1, the V gene TRBV20-1; no firm D call. The CDR3 length is 11 residues. Trimming left V 1 base short and J 13 bases short, with 11 bases between. The germline V gene has CDR1 DFQATT and CDR2 SNEGSKA (reference sequence). The CDR3 protein is CSARAQVGQFF. CDR3 bases: TGCAGTGCTAGAGCCCAGGTGGGACAGTTCTTC.

The table lists this clone with a few counts. The chain employs TRBV28 and TRBJ1-2; D is unclear. CDR1 and CDR2 (germline): MDHEN, SYDVKM. CDR3 length equals 13 residues. V was cut by 7 bases and J by 4 bases, with 13 bases left in between. CDR3 sequence: CASKTPELYGYTF. The CDR3 coding sequence is TGTGCCAGCAAAACCCCGGAGCTCTATGGCTACACCTTC.

This chain connects TRBV19 to TRBJ2-7; either TRBD1 or TRBD2 may supply D (5 bases each). CDR1 LNHDA and CDR2 SQIVND come from the germline V gene (reference sequence). The V and J ends lost 1 base and 5 bases respectively, with 15 bases between them. This CDR3 is 15 amino acids long. DNA for the CDR3: TGTGCCAGTAGTATAGGGGGGACCTACGGACACGAGCAGTACTTC. Its protein product is CASSIGGTYGHEQYF.

The chain joins TRBV15 to TRBJ2-1, with TRBD2 matching 7 bases. The CDR3 covers 15 residues. Germline CDR1 is LNHNV and CDR2 is YYDKDF (reference sequence). J was trimmed by 6 bases and V by 5 bases; bases with no gene match: 10. CDR3 in amino acids: CATSRSGIGVNEQFF. CDR3 bases: TGTGCCACCAGCCGAAGCGGGATCGGGGTCAATGAGCAGTTCTTC.

On this clone itself: Just one base apart from a much larger clone, this may be a read error. The chain uses TRBV14 and TRBJ2-1, with TRBD2 identical over 7 bases. CDR1 and CDR2 (germline): SGHDN, FVKESK. The CDR3 consists of 14 residues. The DNA of the CDR3 is TGTGCCTCGGGAGCGGGGTTTAAATACAATGAGCAGCTCTTC. Its protein is CASGAGFKYNEQLF. The whole variable domain, filled in from reference TRBV14 and TRBJ2-1, reads EAGVTQFPSHSVIEKGQTVTLRCDPISGHDNLYWYRRVMGKEIKFLLHFVKESKQDESGMPNNRFLAERTGGTYSTLKVQPAELEDSGVYFCASGAGFKYNEQLFGPGTRLTVL.

In this sample, this clone turned up a few times. The rearrangement uses TRBV2 and TRBJ1-5; D remains unclear. CDR1 is SNHLY, CDR2 FYNNEI, per germline. With 3 bases removed from V and 5 bases from J, the gap between germline ends came to 8 bases. This CDR3 is built from 13 residues. CDR3 DNA sequence: TGTGCCAGCAGTGAGGAAAGGGATCAGCCCCAGCATTTT. It is translated as CASSEERDQPQHF.

V is TRBV4-1 and J is TRBJ2-7; TRBD1 is a possible D gene (7 bases). The CDR3 is 16 residues long. The V end was cut by 6 bases, the J end by 0 bases, with 18 bases between. The germline CDR1 and CDR2 sequences are MGHRA and YSYEKL. CDR3 loop: CASRPMARDSSYEQYF. The CDR3 DNA reads as TGCGCCAGCAGACCCATGGCGCGGGACAGCTCCTACGAGCAGTACTTC.

The chain links TRBV7-9 to TRBJ1-4; D gene uncertain. Per the germline V gene, CDR1 is SEHNR and CDR2 is FQNEAQ (reference sequence). There are 13 residues in the CDR3. V was clipped by 1 base and J by 8 bases, with 8 bases between them. CDR3 sequence: CASSLGHSEKLFF. The DNA for the CDR3 is TGTGCCAGCAGCTTAGGACATTCAGAAAAACTGTTTTTT.

This clone was counted between two and nine times. As DNA, the CDR3 is TGTGCCAGCAGCTTTAGTGGAACTTTGGGGGATACATACAATGAGCAGTTCTTC. Translated: CASSFSGTLGDTYNEQFF. V and J are TRBV11-3 and TRBJ2-1; D tentatively fits TRBD1 or TRBD2 (5 bases each). From germline, CDR1 is SGHNT and CDR2 YENEEA. V was clipped by 3 bases and J by 4 bases, with 22 bases between them. The CDR3 sequence is 18 residues long.